The 11 T cell receptor beta chains below were found in one sample sequenced in a study of technical replicates of blood from a handful of donors. Method: immunoSEQ multiplex PCR; TCRdb's copy keeps in-frame clones and lacks some. The data contain some 77,000 clones, around 90% of them singletons. Sequenced: T cells isolated from PBMCs. These receptors all stem from a human donor in good health.

The rearrangement uses TRBV5-6 and TRBJ2-7, with 11 bases fitting TRBD1. CDR3 length equals 15 residues. Germline CDR1 is SGHDT and CDR2 is YYEEEE. J was trimmed by 3 bases and V by 7 bases; bases with no gene match: 9. As DNA, the CDR3 is TGTGCCAGCCTGGGACAGGGGGGGACCTTCTACGAGCAGTACTTC. Protein: CASLGQGGTFYEQYF.

The chain employs TRBV27 and TRBJ2-7; no clear D. Per germline, CDR1 MNHEY and CDR2 SMNVEV (reference sequence). With 6 bases removed from V and 3 bases from J, the gap between germline ends came to 6 bases. The CDR3 loop spans 11 amino acids. The CDR3 coding sequence is TGTGCCAGCAGCCCCTTCTACGAGCAGTACTTC. Its protein is CASSPFYEQYF.

The chain carries TRBV6-5 and TRBJ2-6, with 8 bases identical to TRBD1. Germline loops: CDR1 MNHEY, CDR2 SVGAGI. The trim removed 4 bases at V and 2 bases at J, leaving 4 bases unmatched. This CDR3 has 16 amino acids. The DNA for the CDR3 is TGTGCCAGCAGTTTTGACAGGGGTACTGGGGCCAACGTCCTGACTTTC. Its translation is CASSFDRGTGANVLTF.

The rearrangement uses TRBV2 and TRBJ2-5; D call uncertain. V was clipped by 6 bases and J by 3 bases, with 17 bases between them. The CDR3 extends over 15 amino acids. From germline, CDR1 is SNHLY and CDR2 FYNNEI. The chain's CDR3 is CASRNRAIREETQYF. CDR3 coding DNA: TGTGCCAGCAGGAACAGAGCTATCCGCGAAGAGACCCAGTACTTC.

This rearrangement joins TRBV12-5 to TRBJ2-7, with D unresolved. The germline gives CDR1 LGHNT, CDR2 FRNRAP. The CDR3 extends over 16 amino acids. V was cut by 5 bases and J by 0 bases, with 17 bases left in between. The DNA for the CDR3 is TGTGCTAGTGGTGAGCCTCTAAGAGACTTCTCCTACGAGCAGTACTTC. Protein: CASGEPLRDFSYEQYF.

This rearrangement joins TRBV2 to TRBJ2-7, with 7 bases identical to TRBD2. The CDR3 totals 14 residues. Trimming cost V 5 bases and J 4 bases; bases outside gene matches: 8. Germline V lookup: CDR1 SNHLY, CDR2 FYNNEI. The CDR3 loop reads CASSNRLADYEQYF. DNA of the CDR3: TGTGCCAGCAGTAACAGACTAGCTGATTACGAGCAGTACTTC.

V usage is TRBV18 and J usage is TRBJ2-3, with 7 bases aligning to TRBD1. The germline CDR1 and CDR2 sequences are KGHSH and LQKENI. This CDR3 is 16 amino acids long. The junction had 6 bases not matched to a gene; V was cut back by 0 bases and J by 3 bases. The CDR3: CASSPPRTGVTDTQYF. CDR3 nucleotides: TGTGCCAGCTCACCACCTCGAACAGGGGTAACAGATACGCAGTATTTT.

The chain recombines TRBV28 with TRBJ2-7, with D tentatively TRBD2 (6 bases). The CDR3 is 14 amino acids. Germline CDR1 MDHEN, CDR2 SYDVKM. Trimming cost V 11 bases and J 0 bases, with 17 bases left between them. The DNA for the CDR3 is TGTGCCCTATCCCCCAGGGAGGCCTCCTACGAGCAGTACTTC. Protein product: CALSPREASYEQYF. Drawing the rest from reference TRBV28 and TRBJ2-7, the complete variable domain is DVKVTQSSRYLVKRTGEKVFLECVQDMDHENMFWYRQDPGLGLRLIYFSYDVKMKEKGDIPEGYSVSREKKERFSLILESASTNQTSMYLCALSPREASYEQYFGPGTRLTVT.

The rearrangement uses TRBV30 and TRBJ1-5; 9 positions agree with TRBD1. V shed 5 bases and J 4 bases; nucleotides not matched to a gene: 6. The germline CDR1 and CDR2 sequences are GTSNPN and SVGIG (reference sequence). The CDR3 loop spans 14 amino acids. The CDR3 sequence: CAWGPGQGNQPQHF. CDR3 sequence (DNA): TGTGCCTGGGGACCGGGACAGGGAAATCAGCCCCAGCATTTT.

This clone was found once. The chain uses TRBV30 and TRBJ2-6, with a weak D call TRBD1 (5 bases). Germline CDR1 is GTSNPN and CDR2 is SVGIG (reference sequence). Trimming stripped 0 bases from V and 4 bases from J, with 7 bases between. This CDR3 is 14 amino acids long. The CDR3 DNA sequence: TGTGCCTGGAGTGTACAGGCCGGGGCCAACGTCCTGACTTTC. This sequence encodes CAWSVQAGANVLTF.

This clone was seen only once. This chain connects TRBV4-3 to TRBJ2-7, with 10 bases fitting TRBD2. Germline trimming cut 1 base from V and 0 bases from J; bases unmatched to any gene: 6. Germline V gene data show CDR1 as LGHNA and CDR2 as YSLEER. The CDR3 runs to 17 residues. CDR3 sequence reads: CASSQGRTSGFSYEQYF. CDR3 sequence (DNA): TGCGCCAGCAGCCAAGGTAGGACTAGCGGTTTCTCCTACGAGCAGTACTTC.